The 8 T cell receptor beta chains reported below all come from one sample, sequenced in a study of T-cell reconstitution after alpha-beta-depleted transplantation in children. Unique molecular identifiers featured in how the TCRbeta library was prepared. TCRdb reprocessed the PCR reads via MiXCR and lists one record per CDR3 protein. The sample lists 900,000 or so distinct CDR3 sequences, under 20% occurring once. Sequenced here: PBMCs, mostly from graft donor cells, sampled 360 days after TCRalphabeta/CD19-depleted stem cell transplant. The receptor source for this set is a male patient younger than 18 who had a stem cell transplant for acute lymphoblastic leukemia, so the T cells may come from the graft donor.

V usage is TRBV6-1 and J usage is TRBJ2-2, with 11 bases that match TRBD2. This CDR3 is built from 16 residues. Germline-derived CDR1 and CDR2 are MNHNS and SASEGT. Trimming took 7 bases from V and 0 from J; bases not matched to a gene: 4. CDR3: CASTKTSGANTGELFF. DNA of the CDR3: TGTGCCAGCACCAAGACTAGCGGGGCGAACACCGGGGAGCTGTTTTTT.

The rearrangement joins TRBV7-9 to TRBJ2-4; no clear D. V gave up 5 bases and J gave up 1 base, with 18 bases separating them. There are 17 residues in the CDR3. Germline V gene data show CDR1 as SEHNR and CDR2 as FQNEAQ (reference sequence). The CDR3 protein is CASSDLRSGYAKNIQYF. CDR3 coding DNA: TGTGCCAGCAGCGACCTCCGTTCGGGTTACGCCAAAAACATTCAGTACTTC.

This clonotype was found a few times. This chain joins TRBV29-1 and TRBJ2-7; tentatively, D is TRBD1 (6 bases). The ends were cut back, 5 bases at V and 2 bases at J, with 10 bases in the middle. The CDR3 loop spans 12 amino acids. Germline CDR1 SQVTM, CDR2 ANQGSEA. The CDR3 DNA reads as TGCAGCGTTAAGGGGGACCCCTACGAGCAGTACTTC. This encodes CSVKGDPYEQYF.

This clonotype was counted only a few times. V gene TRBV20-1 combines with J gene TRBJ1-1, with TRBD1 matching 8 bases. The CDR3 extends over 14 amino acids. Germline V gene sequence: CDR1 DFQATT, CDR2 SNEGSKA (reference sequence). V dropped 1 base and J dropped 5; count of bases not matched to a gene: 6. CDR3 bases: TGCAGTGCTAGAGGACAGGGGAAGGAGACTGAAGCTTTCTTT. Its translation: CSARGQGKETEAFF.

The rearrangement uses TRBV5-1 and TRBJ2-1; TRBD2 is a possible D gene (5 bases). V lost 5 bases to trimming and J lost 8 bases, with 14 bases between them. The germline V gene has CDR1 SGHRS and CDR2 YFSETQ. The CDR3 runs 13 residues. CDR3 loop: CASRVPSRDEQFF. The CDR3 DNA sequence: TGCGCCAGCAGAGTCCCATCGCGGGATGAGCAGTTCTTC.

The CDR3 reads CASSADRVLGETQYF. The CDR3 DNA reads as TGTGCCAGCAGTGCGGACAGGGTGTTGGGAGAGACCCAGTACTTC. The V call is TRBV12-3 or TRBV12-4, the J call TRBJ2-5; 8 nucleotides agree with TRBD1. V gave up 5 bases and J gave up 4 bases; unmatched junction bases: 9. This CDR3 comprises 15 residues.

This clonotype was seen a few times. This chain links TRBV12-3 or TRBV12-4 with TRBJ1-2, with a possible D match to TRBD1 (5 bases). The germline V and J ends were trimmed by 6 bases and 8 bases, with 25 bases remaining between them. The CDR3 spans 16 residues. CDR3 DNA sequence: TGTGCCAGCAGATACCTGACAGAGATTGAAACTGGCGGCTACACCTTC. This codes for CASRYLTEIETGGYTF.

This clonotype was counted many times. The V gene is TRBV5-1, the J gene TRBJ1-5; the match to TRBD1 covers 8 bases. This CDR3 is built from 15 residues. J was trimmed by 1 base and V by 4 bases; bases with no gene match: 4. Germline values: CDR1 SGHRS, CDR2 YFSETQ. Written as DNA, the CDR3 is TGCGCCAGCAGCGTAGGACAGGGAAGCAATCAGCCCCAGCATTTT. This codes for CASSVGQGSNQPQHF.